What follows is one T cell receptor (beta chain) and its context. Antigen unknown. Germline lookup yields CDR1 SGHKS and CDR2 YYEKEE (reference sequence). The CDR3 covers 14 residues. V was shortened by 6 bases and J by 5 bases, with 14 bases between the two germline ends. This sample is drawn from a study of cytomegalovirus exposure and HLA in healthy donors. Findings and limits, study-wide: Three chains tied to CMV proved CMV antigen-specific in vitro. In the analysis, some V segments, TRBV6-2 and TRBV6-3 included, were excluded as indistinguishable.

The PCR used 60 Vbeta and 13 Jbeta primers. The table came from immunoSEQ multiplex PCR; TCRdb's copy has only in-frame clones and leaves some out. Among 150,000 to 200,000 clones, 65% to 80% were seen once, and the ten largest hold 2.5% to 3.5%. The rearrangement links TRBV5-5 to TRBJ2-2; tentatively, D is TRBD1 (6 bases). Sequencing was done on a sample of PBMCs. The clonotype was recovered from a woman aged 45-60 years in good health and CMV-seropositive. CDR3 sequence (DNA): TGTGCCAGCAACCATCTTAGGGGGACCGGGGAGCTGTTTTTT. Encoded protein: CASNHLRGTGELFF.